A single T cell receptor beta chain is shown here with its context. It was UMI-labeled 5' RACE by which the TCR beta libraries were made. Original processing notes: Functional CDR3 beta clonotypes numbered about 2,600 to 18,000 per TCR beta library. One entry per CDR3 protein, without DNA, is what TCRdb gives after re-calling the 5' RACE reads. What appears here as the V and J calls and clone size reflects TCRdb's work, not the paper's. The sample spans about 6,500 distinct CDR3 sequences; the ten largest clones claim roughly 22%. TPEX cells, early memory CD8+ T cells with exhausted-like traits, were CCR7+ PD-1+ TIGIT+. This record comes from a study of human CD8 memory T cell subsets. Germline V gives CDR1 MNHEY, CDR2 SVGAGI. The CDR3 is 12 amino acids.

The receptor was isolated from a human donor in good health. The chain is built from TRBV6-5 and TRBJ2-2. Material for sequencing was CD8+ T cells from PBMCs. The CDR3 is CASSYPPGELFF.